This is a list of T cell receptor beta chains from one sample in a study of cytomegalovirus exposure and HLA in healthy donors. The protocol was immunoSEQ multiplex PCR, while the TCRdb copy is restricted to in-frame clones and leaves out a portion. The sample lists 160,000 or so clones, just under 80% seen once, with approximately 10% in the top ten. Sample: PBMCs. The origin of the receptors is a man aged 18 to 29 in good health and CMV-seropositive. CDR3s include the opening cysteine and the closing phenylalanine or tryptophan. A D gene is named only where the DNA matches it firmly. The listing skips clone size in some rows; elsewhere it reads once, few, many or a size class.

v_gene	abundance	j_gene	d_gene	CDR3aa	CDR3nt
TRBV4-1	NA	TRBJ2-3	NA	CASSQGLVRDTQYF	TGCGCCAGCAGCCAAGGACTAGTGAGGGATACGCAGTATTTT
TRBV6-1	NA	TRBJ2-7	NA	CASSERAPNSYEQYF	TGTGCCAGCAGTGAGAGGGCACCGAACTCCTACGAGCAGTACTTC
TRBV29-1	NA	TRBJ1-4	TRBD1	CSAATGLNEKLFF	TGCAGCGCTGCGACAGGGCTTAATGAAAAACTGTTTTTT
TRBV6-6	NA	TRBJ1-1	NA	CASSYYRVGNTEAFF	TGTGCCAGCAGTTATTACAGGGTCGGGAACACTGAAGCTTTCTTT
TRBV15	few	TRBJ1-2	TRBD1	CATSLGTGSSYGYTF	TGTGCCACCAGCTTGGGGACAGGGAGCTCCTATGGCTACACCTTC
TRBV29-1	NA	TRBJ1-2	TRBD1	CSVTTGDYGYTF	TGCAGCGTCACCACAGGGGACTATGGCTACACCTTC
TRBV7-6	NA	TRBJ1-2	NA	CASSLEAGTNYGYTF	TGTGCCAGCAGCTTAGAGGCAGGGACTAACTATGGCTACACCTTC
TRBV5-1	NA	TRBJ2-7	NA	CASKEDHSYEQYF	TGCGCCAGCAAGGAGGACCACTCCTACGAGCAGTACTTC
TRBV5-1	NA	TRBJ2-7	TRBD2	CASSWEGDEQYF	TGCGCCAGCTCCTGGGAGGGTGACGAGCAGTACTTC
TRBV28	once	TRBJ2-4	TRBD1	CASSDRGRGAKNIQYF	TGTGCCAGCAGCGACAGGGGGCGCGGAGCCAAAAACATTCAGTACTTC
TRBV20-1	NA	TRBJ2-7	NA	CSASLEYEQYF	TGCAGTGCTTCACTAGAGTACGAGCAGTACTTC
TRBV19	NA	TRBJ2-3	NA	CASSRQFTDTQYF	TGTGCCAGTAGCAGACAATTCACAGATACGCAGTATTTT
TRBV27	NA	TRBJ2-2	TRBD2	CASSPRFTSGRGTGELFF	TGTGCCAGCAGTCCACGATTTACTAGCGGGAGAGGCACCGGGGAGCTGTTTTTT
TRBV6-5	NA	TRBJ2-2	NA	CASRAGLAGELFF	TGTGCCAGCAGGGCGGGTCTGGCCGGGGAGCTGTTTTTT
TRBV19	NA	TRBJ1-5	NA	CASSISAYSNQPQHF	TGTGCCAGTAGTATCTCCGCCTATAGCAATCAGCCCCAGCATTTT
TRBV2	NA	TRBJ2-7	TRBD1	CASRGSGQGHEQYF	TGTGCCAGCAGGGGATCGGGACAGGGACACGAGCAGTACTTC
TRBV7-9	NA	TRBJ2-5	NA	CASSNQGTPRWGETQYF	TGTGCCAGCAGCAACCAGGGGACACCCCGTTGGGGAGAGACCCAGTACTTC
TRBV10-3	once	TRBJ1-5	TRBD1	CAARTGNQPQHF	TGTGCCGCAAGGACAGGTAATCAGCCCCAGCATTTT
TRBV14	NA	TRBJ2-7	TRBD1	CASSQWDRTYEQYF	TGTGCCAGCAGCCAGTGGGACAGAACCTACGAGCAGTACTTC
TRBV5-1	NA	TRBJ1-3	NA	CASSLAGSSGNTIYF	TGCGCCAGCAGCTTGGCGGGGAGCTCTGGAAATACCATATATTTT